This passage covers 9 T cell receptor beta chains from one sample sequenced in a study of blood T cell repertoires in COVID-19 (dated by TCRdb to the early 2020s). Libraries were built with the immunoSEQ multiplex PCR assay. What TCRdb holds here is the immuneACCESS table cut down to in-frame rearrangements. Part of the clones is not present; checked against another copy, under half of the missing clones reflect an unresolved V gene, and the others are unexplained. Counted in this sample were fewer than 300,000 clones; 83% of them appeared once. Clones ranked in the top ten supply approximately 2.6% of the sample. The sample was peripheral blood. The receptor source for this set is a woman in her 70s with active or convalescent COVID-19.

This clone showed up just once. The CDR3 loop is CASTQAGAPGANVLTF. The CDR3 DNA follows: TGTGCCAGCACCCAGGCTGGGGCGCCGGGGGCCAACGTCCTGACTTTC. V usage is TRBV5-4 and J usage is TRBJ2-6; possibly TRBD1 for D (5 bases). Trimming stripped 6 bases from V and 4 bases from J, with 17 bases between. Germline loops: CDR1 SGHNT, CDR2 YYREEE (reference sequence). This CDR3 contains 16 residues.

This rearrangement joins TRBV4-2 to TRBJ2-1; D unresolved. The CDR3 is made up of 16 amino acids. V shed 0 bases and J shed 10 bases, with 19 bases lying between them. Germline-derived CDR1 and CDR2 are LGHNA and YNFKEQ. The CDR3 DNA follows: TGTGCCAGCAGCCAAGAGCCCGGGTCGCCAAGTCACGAGCAGTTCTTC. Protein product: CASSQEPGSPSHEQFF.

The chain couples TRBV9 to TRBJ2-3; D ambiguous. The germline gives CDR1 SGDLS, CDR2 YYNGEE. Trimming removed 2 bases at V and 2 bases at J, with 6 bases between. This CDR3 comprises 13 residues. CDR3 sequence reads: CASSVALTDTQYF. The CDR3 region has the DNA TGTGCCAGCAGCGTGGCCCTCACAGATACGCAGTATTTT. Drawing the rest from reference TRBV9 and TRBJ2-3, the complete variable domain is DSGVTQTPKHLITATGQRVTLRCSPRSGDLSVYWYQQSLDQGLQFLIQYYNGEERAKGNILERFSAQQFPDLHSELNLSSLELGDSALYFCASSVALTDTQYFGPGTRLTVL.

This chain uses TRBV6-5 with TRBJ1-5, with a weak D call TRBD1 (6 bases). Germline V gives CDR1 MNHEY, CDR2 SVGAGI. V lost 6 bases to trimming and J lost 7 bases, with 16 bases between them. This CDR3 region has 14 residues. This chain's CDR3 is CASRSTGYHQPQHF. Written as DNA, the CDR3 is TGTGCCAGCAGATCCACAGGGTACCACCAGCCCCAGCATTTT.

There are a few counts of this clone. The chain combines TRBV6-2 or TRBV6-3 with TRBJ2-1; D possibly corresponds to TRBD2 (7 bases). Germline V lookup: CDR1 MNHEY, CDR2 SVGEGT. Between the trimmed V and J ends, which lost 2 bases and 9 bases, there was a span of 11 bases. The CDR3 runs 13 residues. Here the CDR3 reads CASSYGRGLEQFF. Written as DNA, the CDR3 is TGTGCCAGCAGTTACGGGCGGGGGCTTGAGCAGTTCTTC.

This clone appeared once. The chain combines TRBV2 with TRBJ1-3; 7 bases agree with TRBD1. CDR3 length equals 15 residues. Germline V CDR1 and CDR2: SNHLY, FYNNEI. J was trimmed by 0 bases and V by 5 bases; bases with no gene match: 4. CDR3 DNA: TGTGCCAGCAGTCGACAGGGCCGCTCTGGAAACACCATATATTTT. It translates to CASSRQGRSGNTIYF.

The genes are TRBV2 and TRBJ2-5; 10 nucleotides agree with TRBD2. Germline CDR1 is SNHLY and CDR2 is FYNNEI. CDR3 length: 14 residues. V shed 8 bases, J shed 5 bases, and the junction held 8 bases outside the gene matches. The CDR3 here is CASPASGSSETQYF. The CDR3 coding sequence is TGTGCCAGCCCGGCTAGCGGGAGCTCGGAGACCCAGTACTTC.

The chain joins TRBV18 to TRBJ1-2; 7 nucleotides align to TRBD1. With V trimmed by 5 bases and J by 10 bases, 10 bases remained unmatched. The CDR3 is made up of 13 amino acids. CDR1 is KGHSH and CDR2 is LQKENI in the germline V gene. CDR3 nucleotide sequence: TGTGCCAGCTCATATCGACAGGGAGAAGTCTACACCTTC. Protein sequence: CASSYRQGEVYTF.

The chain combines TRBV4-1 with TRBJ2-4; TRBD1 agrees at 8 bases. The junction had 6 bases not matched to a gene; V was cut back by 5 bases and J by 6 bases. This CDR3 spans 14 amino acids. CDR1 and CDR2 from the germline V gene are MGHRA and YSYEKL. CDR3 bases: TGCGCCAGCAGCAGTCAGGGGGCTGCAAACATTCAGTACTTC. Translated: CASSSQGAANIQYF.